Below, 2 T cell receptor beta chains from the same sample are listed, as sequenced in a study of vaccination and CD4 T cells after COVID-19. The Oncomine TCR Beta short-read assay sequenced DNA from cultured CD4+ T cells. TCRdb used MiXCR to reprocess the PCR reads, holding one entry per CDR3 protein. This table has 9,500 to 15,000 distinct CDR3 sequences, approximately 51% appearing once. The treatment denotes: roughly ten-day PBMC culture with coronavirus spike peptide pools or control peptides (ViraFEST assay). These receptors have no identified antigens. The input for sequencing was cultured CD4+ T cells from blood, taken after SARS-CoV-2 vaccination. Receptors originate from a human donor with COVID-19.

The chain uses TRBV11-3 and TRBJ2-3; no clear D gene. Germline loops: CDR1 SGHNT, CDR2 YENEEA. This CDR3 is built from 12 residues. The V gene lost 5 bases and the J gene lost 4 bases, with 7 bases spanning the gap. CDR3 coding DNA: TGTGCCAGCAGCGGTATGGCAGATACGCAGTATTTT. Translated, it gives CASSGMADTQYF. The whole variable domain, filled in from reference TRBV11-3 and TRBJ2-3, reads EAGVVQSPRYKIIEKKQPVAFWCNPISGHNTLYWYLQNLGQGPELLIRYENEEAVDDSQLPKDRFSAERLKGVDSTLKIQPAELGDSAVYLCASSGMADTQYFGPGTRLTVL.

This chain links TRBV4-3 with TRBJ2-3, with 8 bases that match TRBD2. Germline V CDR1 and CDR2: LGHNA, YSLEER. The CDR3 is made up of 16 amino acids. The V gene end was trimmed by 0 bases and the J gene end by 2 bases; junction bases not matched to a gene: 4. DNA for the CDR3: TGCGCCAGCAGCCAAGATGGCGGGGGGCCCACAGATACGCAGTATTTT. It specifies CASSQDGGGPTDTQYF.